This TCR beta chain was sequenced in a study of blood T cells in healthy people across ages. Germline V gene lookup returns CDR1 SGHTA and CDR2 FQGNSA. The length of the CDR3 is 16 residues. V shed 2 bases and J shed 0 bases, with 12 bases lying between them. A sample-barcoded 5' primer and a J-beta primer mix were used in a second PCR of about 7 to 12 cycles. MiXCR, applied by TCRdb to the 5' RACE reads, yields one record per CDR3 protein. Among approximately 490,000 distinct CDR3 sequences listed, around 24% were seen once. The authors drew 7.5 to 10 milliliters of peripheral blood from each donor. This same sample was also part of a study on T cells of mothers and their children. That report adds: Thymic selection molds TCR recombination output in a comparable way in related and unrelated pairs. At a sensitivity of around 100 clones per million clonotypes, no persistent microchimeric T cell clones appeared.

J is TRBJ2-3 and V is TRBV7-2; possibly TRBD1 for D (5 bases). The specimen was blood. The sequence was collected from a boy aged 10-17 years in good health. CDR3 in amino acids: CASSLYLTGSTDTQYF. CDR3 bases: TGTGCCAGCAGCTTATATCTAACAGGCAGCACAGATACGCAGTATTTT.